This TCR beta chain was observed in a study of T-cell memory formation after mild COVID-19. In the study overall: The two donors had largely donor-specific TCR clusters.

Overall study results and limits: Mainly in CM and EM were contracting CD4+ clones; CD8+ were in EMRA. CD4+ bias marked clones expanding day 15 to 37, unlike balanced contracting clones.

As to this clonotype: Antigen: not known.

Germline trimming cut 0 bases from V and 5 bases from J; bases unmatched to any gene: 5. The CDR3 contains 15 residues. Germline V lookup: CDR1 SQVTM, CDR2 ANQGSEA. TCRdb passed the 5' RACE reads through MiXCR, listing each CDR3 protein once. This sample has some 310,000 distinct CDR3 sequences, with 20% to 25% found just once. The sequence was collected from a man younger than 35 who had mild COVID-19 (a few samples of this study predate the infection). Cell type and time point are not known. The V call is TRBV29-1, the J call TRBJ2-2; 8 bases align to TRBD2. The sequencing sample was made of PBMCs or a T cell subset sorted from them (not recorded which). The CDR3 reads CSVEDGRGGTGELFF. CDR3 DNA: TGCAGCGTTGAAGACGGACGGGGGGGGACCGGGGAGCTGTTTTTT.